These T cell receptor beta chains were read from a single sample in a study of T-cell memory formation after mild COVID-19. TCRdb called the 5' RACE reads again in MiXCR, with one record for every CDR3 protein. This sample has tens of thousands of distinct CDR3 sequences, with roughly 6.6% found just once. The sample consisted of PBMCs or a T cell subset sorted from them (not recorded which). The source of these receptors is an adult who had mild COVID-19 (a few samples of this study predate the infection). Cell type and time point are not known. The CDR3 runs from the conserved cysteine through the conserved F or W. D genes are given only for firm matches. The size of a clone is reported for some rows only, either as once, few or many, or as a class for expanded clones.

clone size	V gene	J gene	D gene	CDR3 protein	CDR3 DNA
few	TRBV7-2	TRBJ2-3	NA	CASSLAGGFDTQYF	TGTGCCAGCAGCTTAGCGGGAGGTTTTGATACGCAGTATTTT
NA	TRBV20-1	TRBJ2-3	NA	CSARAESTDTQYF	TGCAGTGCTAGGGCAGAGAGCACAGATACGCAGTATTTT
many	TRBV7-3	TRBJ1-6	TRBD1	CASSPGGYSPLHF	TGTGCCAGCAGCCCAGGGGGTTATTCACCCCTCCACTTT
NA	TRBV7-2	TRBJ2-3	NA	CASSSLLGGANTQYF	TGTGCCAGCAGCTCCCTCCTGGGGGGGGCAAATACGCAGTATTTT
few	TRBV3-1	TRBJ2-7	TRBD1	CASSQVLIQGALWEQYF	TGTGCCAGCAGCCAAGTCTTGATACAGGGGGCCTTGTGGGAGCAGTACTTC
NA	TRBV2	TRBJ2-7	NA	CASSTAYEQYF	TGTGCCAGCAGCACGGCCTACGAGCAGTACTTC
many	TRBV7-2	TRBJ2-5	NA	CASASGGQETQYF	TGTGCCAGCGCATCGGGCGGACAAGAGACCCAGTACTTC
many	TRBV20-1	TRBJ2-7	TRBD1	CSARAPGQGPYEQYF	TGCAGTGCTAGAGCTCCGGGACAGGGGCCCTACGAGCAGTACTTC
few	TRBV7-9	TRBJ1-2	TRBD1	CASRPGTVYGYTF	TGTGCCAGCAGACCCGGGACAGTCTATGGCTACACCTTC
many	TRBV5-1	TRBJ2-1	NA	CASSLGLSGNNEQFF	TGCGCCAGCAGCTTGGGTCTTAGCGGAAACAATGAGCAGTTCTTC
few	TRBV14	TRBJ1-6	TRBD1	CASSQGGGTGNNSPLHF	TGTGCCAGCAGCCAAGGCGGCGGGACAGGGAACAATTCACCCCTCCACTTT
NA	TRBV7-2	TRBJ2-3	TRBD2	CASSAVGIAGGRYF	TGTGCCAGCAGCGCCGTAGGGATAGCGGGGGGTCGGTATTTT
many	TRBV3-1	TRBJ1-3	TRBD1	CASSDRVLTPPGGNTIYF	TGTGCCAGCAGCGACAGGGTCCTTACACCGCCGGGGGGAAACACCATATATTTT
few	TRBV28	TRBJ1-1	TRBD1	CASILGTGGKVFF	TGTGCCAGCATCCTAGGGACAGGGGGGAAAGTTTTCTTT
many	TRBV24-1	TRBJ2-5	TRBD1	CATSEGGQGALGETQYF	TGTGCCACCAGTGAAGGAGGACAGGGGGCACTTGGAGAGACCCAGTACTTC
few	TRBV9	TRBJ2-1	TRBD1	CASSPQGQAGTEQFF	TGTGCCAGCAGCCCTCAGGGACAGGCAGGAACCGAGCAGTTCTTC
many	TRBV12-3/TRBV12-4	TRBJ1-4	NA	CASSPRGGGEKLFF	TGTGCCAGCAGCCCCCGGGGGGGCGGTGAAAAACTGTTTTTT
many	TRBV10-3	TRBJ2-2	TRBD2	CAITSTLAGGPGELFF	TGTGCCATCACCTCAACCCTAGCGGGAGGTCCCGGGGAGCTGTTTTTT
NA	TRBV7-2	TRBJ1-2	NA	CASSTPWQPYGYTF	TGTGCCAGCAGCACGCCGTGGCAACCCTATGGCTACACCTTC
NA	TRBV7-8	TRBJ2-1	TRBD2	CASSSTSGRRNEQFF	TGTGCCAGCAGCTCGACTAGCGGGAGACGCAATGAGCAGTTCTTC
NA	TRBV2	TRBJ1-2	TRBD1	CASGTGTDYGYTF	TGTGCCAGTGGTACCGGGACAGACTATGGCTACACCTTC
many	TRBV4-3	TRBJ1-1	NA	CASSQEVEDTEAFF	TGCGCCAGCAGCCAAGAGGTGGAGGACACTGAAGCTTTCTTT